This T cell receptor beta chain was found in a study of cytomegalovirus exposure and HLA in healthy donors listed by TCRdb under 2017. With respect to the entire study: According to a later analysis, the 120 or so validation repertoires were produced on the same platform as the 666 repertoires of the first cohort. Besides the first cohort of approximately 710 subjects, a separate validation cohort made up of over 100 different subjects was used. The study aimed to test whether signatures of past pathogen exposure could be identified by cataloging public T cell receptors. To predict cytomegalovirus infection status, the study combined high-throughput TCR immunosequencing, statistical association of individual TCRs with disease status, and machine learning.

Results and caveats for the whole study, not just this receptor: The study gave a list of about 150 TCR beta chains associated with cytomegalovirus. A few of the identified cytomegalovirus-associated TCR beta chains were confirmed in vitro to be specific for cytomegalovirus antigens. The authors suggested that the approach could potentially be extended to other disease states and immunological phenotypes. Most TCR sequences were observed very rarely across donors, whereas some public TCRs were present in many individuals. The classifier was reported to diagnose cytomegalovirus status with high specificity and sensitivity in both the original and validation cohorts. In a later analysis, TCRs clustered in the first cohort were found to also tend to co-occur in the 130 or so validation repertoires, with 94% of cluster scores above 0. The validation cohort had no HLA typing available for a later analysis, so co-occurrence within that cohort was assessed over all 130 or so repertoires.

The donors were included in the validation cohort of some 110 subjects, a group kept apart from the roughly 670-subject first cohort. Preparation of the library involved the immunoSEQ multiplex PCR assay. The authors processed their data as follows. A statistical classification framework was built for diagnosing cytomegalovirus status from the catalog of TCR beta chain sequences. The table comes from immuneACCESS by way of TCRdb, which keeps in-frame sequences with V and J called. Part of the clones is missing from these tables; in studies checked, under half for an unresolved V gene and the rest for unknown reasons. V and J calls and clone size are those listed in that table; D and trimming were worked out from the DNA. Present in this sample are approximately 270,000 clones, 80% to 90% of which were seen just once. In total, the top ten clones hold less than 1.2% of the sample. For this clone: Its target antigen remains unknown. No base-level quality is on record; no much larger clone is a single base apart.

This clonotype originated in a woman under 30 in good health and CMV-seronegative. Sequences were obtained from PBMCs.

The DNA is as follows: TGTGCCAGCAGCCCGCTTGGGGGGATTCTCTCCTACGAGCAGTACTTC. The translation is CASSPLGGILSYEQYF. The chain is made from TRBV7-6 and TRBJ2-7; 6 matching bases give a weak D call of TRBD2. CDR1 SGHVS and CDR2 FNYEAQ are derived from the germline V gene. The CDR3 runs 16 residues from the cysteine to the phenylalanine. This entry keeps only the CDR3 DNA: 48 bases, framed from base 1. V loses 5 bases of germline sequence and J loses 0 bases, and the interval between the two ends is 17 bases.